A single T cell receptor (beta chain) is shown here with its context. The antigen remains unidentified. This sample stems from a study of vaccination and CD4 T cells after COVID-19. Per the germline V gene, CDR1 is SGHNT and CDR2 is YYREEE (reference sequence). V was cut by 1 base and J by 5 bases, with 9 bases left in between. The CDR3 loop spans 13 amino acids. Sample treatment: roughly 10-day PBMC culture with coronavirus spike peptide pools or control peptides (ViraFEST assay). Sequencing of DNA taken from cultured CD4+ T cells relied on the Oncomine TCR Beta short-read assay. TCRdb fed the PCR reads into MiXCR, producing one record per CDR3 protein. The data show fewer than 15,000 distinct CDR3 sequences, just over 20% seen once.

The J gene is TRBJ1-1, the V gene TRBV5-4; the D is unclear. The material was CD4+ T cells from blood, cultured in vitro, obtained before SARS-CoV-2 vaccination. This TCR came from a human donor who received a COVID-19 vaccine. The DNA for the CDR3 is TGTGCCAGCAGCTTGACGGGGAAGACTGAAGCTTTCTTT. It yields the protein CASSLTGKTEAFF.